The 15 T cell receptor beta chains in this list originate from one sample, sequenced in a study of T cell responses to AZD1222 COVID-19 vaccine (dated by TCRdb to about 2021). The method behind the library was the immunoSEQ multiplex PCR assay. TCRdb limited this immuneACCESS table to in-frame rearrangements with V and J called. A share of clones is missing; checked studies link under half to unresolved V genes, and the rest is unexplained. The sample data list around 160,000 clones, and roughly 90% of these were observed just once. The top ten clonotypes cover about 1.5% of the sample. Read against the paper, the sample's time point label means: baseline before first vaccination. This specimen consisted of peripheral blood, obtained on day 0 of AZD1222 vaccination. All receptors derive from an adult in good health.

The genes are TRBV9 and TRBJ2-1; D uncertain. Trimming removed 0 bases from V and 0 bases from J, with 16 bases in between. The CDR3 extends over 18 amino acids. CDR1 is SGDLS and CDR2 is YYNGEE in the germline V gene. The CDR3 spells CASSVDPIGMSSYNEQFF. In DNA, the CDR3 is TGTGCCAGCAGCGTAGATCCAATAGGGATGAGCTCCTACAATGAGCAGTTCTTC.

The chain couples TRBV4-3 to TRBJ2-3; 8 bases match TRBD2. Germline V lookup: CDR1 LGHNA, CDR2 YSLEER. V lost 4 bases, J lost 0 bases, and 6 bases stayed unmatched. This CDR3 is 16 amino acids long. For the CDR3, the DNA is TGCGCCAGCAGCCCTCTTAGCGGGGCTAGCACAGATACGCAGTATTTT. Amino acid sequence: CASSPLSGASTDTQYF.

This sequence joins TRBV12-5 and TRBJ1-1; 7 positions match TRBD1. Germline CDR1 and CDR2: LGHNT and FRNRAP. This CDR3 is built from 14 residues. V lost 7 bases, J lost 1 base, and 6 bases stayed unmatched. The CDR3 nucleotides are TGTGCTAGTGCCCTCAGGACAGGGAACACTGAAGCTTTCTTT. Its protein is CASALRTGNTEAFF.

This rearrangement joins TRBV7-3 to TRBJ2-7; D is tentatively TRBD1 or TRBD2 (5 bases each). Germline V gives CDR1 SGHTA, CDR2 FQGTGA. V lost 5 bases, J lost 0 bases, and 17 bases lay in between. This CDR3 region has 16 residues. The CDR3 nucleotides are TGTGCCAGCAGCATTAACCGGGACCACAACTCCTACGAGCAGTACTTC. Translating it yields CASSINRDHNSYEQYF.

The table lists this clone with a few counts. The rearrangement uses TRBV6-4 and TRBJ2-1; TRBD2 matches 9 bases. The CDR3 loop spans 16 amino acids. With 0 bases clipped from V and 7 bases from J, the junction kept 7 bases outside the gene matches. CDR1 is MRHNA, CDR2 SNTAGT, per germline. The CDR3 is CASSDSASGDYNEQFF. DNA for the CDR3: TGTGCCAGCAGTGACTCGGCTAGCGGGGATTATAATGAGCAGTTCTTC.

The chain joins TRBV19 to TRBJ1-2; no clear D gene. The CDR3 consists of 14 residues. CDR1 is LNHDA, CDR2 SQIVND, per germline (reference sequence). Trimming stripped 3 bases from V and 6 bases from J, with 14 bases between. The CDR3 here is CASSIGLPSDGYTF. The CDR3 DNA is TGTGCCAGTAGTATCGGGCTTCCGTCGGATGGCTACACCTTC. Full variable domain (remainder filled in from reference TRBV19 and TRBJ1-2): DGGITQSPKYLFRKEGQNVTLSCEQNLNHDAMYWYRQDPGQGLRLIYYSQIVNDFQKGDIAEGYSVSREKKESFPLTVTSAQKNPTAFYLCASSIGLPSDGYTFGSGTRLTVV.

CDR3 DNA sequence: TGTGCCAGCAGCGACAACCGGGACAGTGATAATTCACCCCTCCACTTT. This sequence encodes CASSDNRDSDNSPLHF. The chain joins TRBV5-8 to TRBJ1-6, with 7 bases aligning to TRBD1. The CDR3 covers 16 residues. After removal of 4 bases from V and 5 bases from J, the junction contained 9 bases not matched to a gene. Germline lookup yields CDR1 SGHTS and CDR2 YDEGEE.

This clone was seen once. V usage is TRBV29-1 and J usage is TRBJ2-1, with TRBD1 matching over 8 bases. With 7 bases clipped from V and 4 bases from J, the junction kept 6 bases outside the gene matches. CDR3 length: 13 residues. The germline V gene has CDR1 SQVTM and CDR2 ANQGSEA. The CDR3 coding sequence is TGCAGCGCCCGGACAGGGCCGTACAATGAGCAGTTCTTC. This gives the protein CSARTGPYNEQFF.

The chain uses TRBV20-1 and TRBJ1-6; no reliable D call. Trimming left V 6 bases short and J 9 bases short, with 6 bases between. The CDR3 has 10 amino acids. Germline V gene lookup returns CDR1 DFQATT and CDR2 SNEGSKA (reference sequence). CDR3 sequence (DNA): TGCAGTGCCCCCGGTTCACCCCTCCACTTT. It specifies CSAPGSPLHF.

This chain links TRBV2 with TRBJ1-1; D not certain. CDR3 length: 15 residues. Germline V lookup: CDR1 SNHLY, CDR2 FYNNEI. V lost 6 bases and J lost 0, with 14 bases in between. The CDR3 nucleotides are TGTGCCAGCAGGAGACCAATACAGATGAACACTGAAGCTTTCTTT. Protein sequence: CASRRPIQMNTEAFF. The whole variable domain, remainder taken from reference TRBV2 and TRBJ1-1, is EPEVTQTPSHQVTQMGQEVILRCVPISNHLYFYWYRQILGQKVEFLVSFYNNEISEKSEIFDDQFSVERPDGSNFTLKIRSTKLEDSAMYFCASRRPIQMNTEAFFGQGTRLTVV.

The chain has TRBV7-2 and TRBJ1-4; 7 positions match TRBD1. Germline CDR1 SGHTA, CDR2 FQGNSA. The CDR3 totals 14 residues. J was trimmed by 4 bases and V by 5 bases; bases with no gene match: 4. CDR3 sequence reads: CASSPGQFNEKLFF. The CDR3, as DNA: TGTGCCAGCAGCCCGGGACAGTTTAATGAAAAACTGTTTTTT.

This sequence joins TRBV28 and TRBJ2-1, with D maybe TRBD2 (6 bases). The CDR3 is made up of 16 amino acids. The germline V gene encodes CDR1 MDHEN and CDR2 SYDVKM. Trimming stripped 5 bases from V and 0 bases from J, with 14 bases between. For the CDR3, the DNA is TGTGCCAGCAGTCCGGGACTTGCTAGCTCCTACAATGAGCAGTTCTTC. Translation gives CASSPGLASSYNEQFF. Full variable domain (outside the CDR3, taken from reference TRBV28 and TRBJ2-1): DVKVTQSSRYLVKRTGEKVFLECVQDMDHENMFWYRQDPGLGLRLIYFSYDVKMKEKGDIPEGYSVSREKKERFSLILESASTNQTSMYLCASSPGLASSYNEQFFGPGTRLTVL.

The rearrangement joins TRBV6-5 to TRBJ1-2; D not resolved. There are 14 residues in the CDR3. V gave up 0 bases and J gave up 3 bases, with 8 bases separating them. Germline V gives CDR1 MNHEY, CDR2 SVGAGI. The CDR3 coding sequence is TGTGCCAGCAGTTACTCTCCCGGGTACTATGGCTACACCTTC. This translates into CASSYSPGYYGYTF.

This clone came up once. V gene TRBV5-1 combines with J gene TRBJ2-7; D unclear. Trimming cost V 0 bases and J 3 bases, with 13 bases left between them. CDR1 SGHRS and CDR2 YFSETQ come from the germline V gene. The CDR3 spans 15 residues. Here the CDR3 reads CASSLGHGRIYEQYF. The CDR3 DNA reads TGCGCCAGCAGCTTGGGACACGGCCGAATCTACGAGCAGTACTTC.

The chain joins TRBV9 to TRBJ2-1; 13 nucleotides line up with TRBD2. This CDR3 region has 17 residues. The V segment lost 4 bases and the J segment 4 bases; nucleotides outside the gene matches: 8. Germline-derived CDR1 and CDR2 are SGDLS and YYNGEE. DNA of the CDR3: TGTGCCAGCAGCCCGCGGACTAGCGGGGGACTTTACAATGAGCAGTTCTTC. Its protein product is CASSPRTSGGLYNEQFF.